The 23 T cell receptor beta chains below come from one sample, sequenced in a study of a mutant IDH1 vaccine in newly diagnosed glioma. Their antigen targets remain unknown. Sample time point: week 47, end of study. Each dose delivered 300 ug of mutant IDH1 20-mer peptide subcutaneously with imiquimod. Method: immunoSEQ multiplex PCR; TCRdb's copy keeps in-frame clones and lacks some. The sample yields 75,000 to 95,000 clones, about nine tenths seen once. Sequenced material: PBMCs, taken from a glioma patient whose treatment included an IDH1 peptide vaccine. These receptors were collected from a woman between 45 and 60 years old with glioma.

This chain connects TRBV7-9 to TRBJ2-7, with D possibly TRBD2 on 6 matching bases. V lost 4 bases and J lost 0, with 16 bases in between. The CDR3 has 16 residues. The germline V gene has CDR1 SEHNR and CDR2 FQNEAQ (reference sequence). This CDR3 reads CASSSTGGVPSYEQYF. In DNA form, the CDR3 reads TGTGCCAGCAGCTCCACCGGGGGAGTCCCCTCCTACGAGCAGTACTTC.

The chain has TRBV10-3 and TRBJ1-1, with D tentatively TRBD1 (5 bases). The germline gives CDR1 ENHRY, CDR2 SYGVKD. The CDR3 is 14 amino acids. Deletions cut 4 bases from V and 1 base from J, with 10 bases between. The CDR3 DNA follows: TGTGCCATCAGTGGGGGACTGAGGAACACTGAAGCTTTCTTT. It is translated as CAISGGLRNTEAFF.

This clone was observed a handful of times. The chain joins TRBV6-1 to TRBJ2-7; maybe TRBD1 (5 bases). Germline V CDR1 and CDR2: MNHNS, SASEGT. Trimming stripped 4 bases from V and 2 bases from J, with 9 bases between. This CDR3 has 13 amino acids. The CDR3 loop reads CASSGGRAYEQYF. CDR3 DNA: TGTGCCAGCAGTGGGGGCAGGGCCTACGAGCAGTACTTC.

The genes are TRBV11-2 and TRBJ1-1; 7 bases map to TRBD1. Trimming cost V 4 bases and J 4 bases; bases outside gene matches: 9. CDR1 and CDR2 from the germline V gene are SGHAT and FQNNGV. This CDR3 comprises 15 residues. The CDR3 coding sequence is TGTGCCAGCAGCTCGGGACAGCCGAAGATCACTGAAGCTTTCTTT. This translates into CASSSGQPKITEAFF.

The table lists this clone with a few counts. CDR3 loop: CASSLGGTGNQPQHF. The CDR3 bases are TGTGCCAGCAGCTTGGGCGGGACAGGCAATCAGCCCCAGCATTTT. The chain combines TRBV7-8 with TRBJ1-5; TRBD1 matches 7 bases. Germline CDR1 reads SGHVS; CDR2 reads FQNEAQ. The CDR3 loop spans 15 amino acids. V was clipped by 3 bases and J by 2 bases; unmatched bases: 4.

This clone appeared a single time. The chain links TRBV29-1 to TRBJ2-7; the D gene is possibly TRBD2 (6 bases). V lost 8 bases and J lost 0, with 11 bases in between. CDR1 is SQVTM and CDR2 is ANQGSEA in the germline V gene. The CDR3 totals 12 residues. CDR3 nucleotides: TGCAGCATGTTGGGGGGCTCCTACGAGCAGTACTTC. Protein: CSMLGGSYEQYF.

This clone came up once. J is TRBJ1-2 and V is TRBV5-6, with D uncertain. Trimming left V 0 bases short and J 4 bases short, with 13 bases between. Germline lookup yields CDR1 SGHDT and CDR2 YYEEEE. This CDR3 comprises 15 residues. CDR3 sequence (DNA): TGTGCCAGCAGCTTGGTGGGCAGTGGGTTCTATGGCTACACCTTC. It codes for CASSLVGSGFYGYTF.

The rearrangement joins TRBV11-2 to TRBJ2-6; no clear D. CDR1 is SGHAT, CDR2 FQNNGV, per germline. CDR3 size: 15 residues. Deletions cut 6 bases from V and 2 bases from J, with 11 bases between. Here the CDR3 reads CASRQTETGANVLTF. The CDR3 region has the DNA TGTGCCAGCAGACAAACAGAGACTGGGGCCAACGTCCTGACTTTC.

The V call is TRBV15, the J call TRBJ2-7; D gene uncertain. This CDR3 contains 15 residues. V lost 1 base and J lost 0, with 10 bases in between. Germline-derived CDR1 and CDR2 are LNHNV and YYDKDF (reference sequence). This CDR3 is CATSRGREGSYEQYF. CDR3 DNA: TGTGCCACCAGCAGAGGCCGAGAAGGCTCCTACGAGCAGTACTTC.

The V and J genes are TRBV4-1 and TRBJ2-1, with TRBD2 identical over 8 bases. The germline V gene encodes CDR1 MGHRA and CDR2 YSYEKL. Losses at the gene ends were 1 base for V and 1 base for J; bases not matched to a gene: 6. CDR3 length equals 17 residues. The CDR3: CASSQGRAGVSYNEQFF. CDR3 DNA sequence: TGCGCCAGCAGCCAAGGGCGAGCGGGAGTATCCTACAATGAGCAGTTCTTC.

In nucleotides, the CDR3 is TGTGCCAGCAGCGTAGGTGAGGGGATAGCTGAAAAACTGTTTTTT. Translation: CASSVGEGIAEKLFF. The chain has TRBV9 and TRBJ1-4, with D perhaps TRBD1 (5 bases). The CDR3 loop spans 15 amino acids. Germline CDR1 reads SGDLS; CDR2 reads YYNGEE. The ends were cut back, 0 bases at V and 7 bases at J, with 13 bases in the middle.

This clone has a handful of counts. This chain links TRBV5-1 with TRBJ2-1, with TRBD1 as a possible D gene (5 bases). V was shortened by 0 bases and J by 6 bases, with 10 bases between the two germline ends. The CDR3 loop spans 14 amino acids. From germline, CDR1 is SGHRS and CDR2 YFSETQ. CDR3 region: CASSLVSGINEQFF. In DNA, the CDR3 is TGCGCCAGCAGCTTGGTGTCAGGGATCAATGAGCAGTTCTTC.

The chain has TRBV4-2 and TRBJ2-3; the D gene is possibly TRBD2 (6 bases). Germline CDR1 and CDR2: LGHNA and YNFKEQ. V lost 0 bases and J lost 4, with 14 bases in between. This CDR3 region has 16 residues. The CDR3, as DNA: TGTGCCAGCAGCCAAGACTGGGACTCCCGGGCAGATACGCAGTATTTT. Translated: CASSQDWDSRADTQYF.

The genes are TRBV19 and TRBJ1-1; 8 positions match TRBD1. The ends lost 3 bases at V and 0 bases at J; junction bases unmatched: 3. Germline lookup yields CDR1 LNHDA and CDR2 SQIVND (reference sequence). The CDR3 covers 15 residues. In DNA, the CDR3 is TGTGCCAGTAGTATCCAGACAGGGGTGAACACTGAAGCTTTCTTT. Residues: CASSIQTGVNTEAFF.

V usage is TRBV20-1 and J usage is TRBJ2-6; D not resolved. The CDR3 contains 11 residues. Trimming shortened V by 5 bases and J by 5 bases, and 4 bases separated the two germline ends. CDR1 and CDR2 (germline): DFQATT, SNEGSKA (reference sequence). Written as DNA, the CDR3 is TGCAGTGCTGAGTGGGCCAACGTCCTGACTTTC. This translates into CSAEWANVLTF.

The chain couples TRBV5-8 to TRBJ1-2; the match to TRBD1 covers 9 bases. There are 16 residues in the CDR3. Germline assignment: CDR1 SGHTS and CDR2 YDEGEE. Trimming removed 4 bases from V and 5 bases from J; junction bases left unmatched: 12. The CDR3 region has the DNA TGTGCCAGCAGCGACGCCGGGACAGGGAGGGTGTATGGCTACACCTTC. Its protein product is CASSDAGTGRVYGYTF.

V usage is TRBV6-5 and J usage is TRBJ2-7; 8 bases fit TRBD1. V was pared by 5 bases and J by 6 bases, with 12 bases of the junction left unmatched. This CDR3 has 15 residues. In germline, CDR1 is MNHEY, CDR2 SVGAGI. In DNA, the CDR3 is TGTGCCAGCAGTACCCTTCCGGCAGGGGGCCGCGAGCAGTACTTC. Protein product: CASSTLPAGGREQYF.

The chain joins TRBV9 to TRBJ1-2, with 10 bases lining up with TRBD1. The germline CDR1 and CDR2 sequences are SGDLS and YYNGEE. Unmatched junction bases numbered 4, after V lost 4 bases and J lost 4 bases. This CDR3 spans 14 amino acids. The CDR3 is CASSQTGGGYGYTF. CDR3 DNA sequence: TGTGCCAGCAGCCAGACAGGGGGCGGCTATGGCTACACCTTC.

This clone was observed a single time. The chain couples TRBV10-3 to TRBJ2-7; 7 bases map to TRBD2. From germline, CDR1 is ENHRY and CDR2 SYGVKD. Losses at the gene ends were 4 bases for V and 6 bases for J; bases not matched to a gene: 12. This CDR3 has 15 amino acids. The CDR3 sequence is CAISGKAQPGGEQYF. The DNA for the CDR3 is TGTGCCATCAGTGGGAAGGCTCAGCCGGGGGGCGAGCAGTACTTC.

The J gene is TRBJ1-1, the V gene TRBV10-3; TRBD1 matches 12 bases. From germline, CDR1 is ENHRY and CDR2 SYGVKD. J gave up 1 base and V 6 bases, and 3 bases lay outside the gene matches. This CDR3 region has 15 residues. CDR3 nucleotide sequence: TGTGCCATCAGGGGACAGGGGGCGGGGAACACTGAAGCTTTCTTT. Translating it yields CAIRGQGAGNTEAFF.

The DNA of the CDR3 is TGTGCCAGCAGTTTCTGGCCGAACACTGAAGCTTTCTTT. Translated: CASSFWPNTEAFF. This chain links TRBV27 with TRBJ1-1, with unresolved D. Germline V CDR1 and CDR2: MNHEY, SMNVEV (reference sequence). Trimming took off 3 bases at V and 1 base at J, with 6 bases between the two ends. The CDR3 has 13 residues.

The CDR3 bases are TGTGCCAGCAGCTTGGCGGCGGCTAGCACAGATACGCAGTATTTT. Protein product: CASSLAAASTDTQYF. V usage is TRBV5-6 and J usage is TRBJ2-3, with no clear D. Germline values: CDR1 SGHDT, CDR2 YYEEEE. V lost 0 bases to trimming and J lost 0 bases, with 8 bases between them. The CDR3 length is 15 residues.

In its sample, this clone ranks as medium-sized. CDR3 loop: CAIRDSSANTIYF. In DNA form, the CDR3 reads TGTGCCATCAGGGACAGTTCAGCCAACACCATATATTTT. V is TRBV10-3 and J is TRBJ1-3, with a tentative D call TRBD1 (6 bases). This CDR3 has 13 amino acids. Germline V gene lookup returns CDR1 ENHRY and CDR2 SYGVKD. Trimming left V 6 bases short and J 7 bases short, with 13 bases between.